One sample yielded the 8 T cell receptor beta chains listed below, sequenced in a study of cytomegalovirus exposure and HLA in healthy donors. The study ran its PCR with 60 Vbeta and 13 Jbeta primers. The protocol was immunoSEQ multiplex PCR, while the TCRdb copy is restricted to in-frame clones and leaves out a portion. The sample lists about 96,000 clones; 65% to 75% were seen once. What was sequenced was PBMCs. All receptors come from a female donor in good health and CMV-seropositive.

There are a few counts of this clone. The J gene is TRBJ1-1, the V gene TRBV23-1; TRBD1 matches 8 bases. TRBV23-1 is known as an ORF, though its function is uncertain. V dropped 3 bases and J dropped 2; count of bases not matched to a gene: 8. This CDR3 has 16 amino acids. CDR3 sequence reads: CASSHHRTGSNTEAFF. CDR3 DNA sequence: TGCGCCAGCAGTCATCATCGGACAGGGAGCAACACTGAAGCTTTCTTT.

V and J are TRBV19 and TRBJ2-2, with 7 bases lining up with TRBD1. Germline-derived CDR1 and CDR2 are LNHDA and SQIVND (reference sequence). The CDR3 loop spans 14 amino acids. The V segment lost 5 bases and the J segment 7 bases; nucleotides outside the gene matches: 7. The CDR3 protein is CASSSGQVGGELFF. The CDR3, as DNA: TGTGCCAGTAGTTCTGGACAGGTCGGCGGGGAGCTGTTTTTT.

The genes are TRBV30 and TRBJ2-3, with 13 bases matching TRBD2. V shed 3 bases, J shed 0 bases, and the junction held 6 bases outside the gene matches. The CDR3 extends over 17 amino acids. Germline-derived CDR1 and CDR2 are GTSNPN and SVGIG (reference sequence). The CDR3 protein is CAWRTSGRRESTDTQYF. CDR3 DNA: TGTGCCTGGAGGACTAGCGGGAGGCGGGAGAGCACAGATACGCAGTATTTT. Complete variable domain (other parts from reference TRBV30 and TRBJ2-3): SQTIHQWPATLVQPVGSPLSLECTVEGTSNPNLYWYRQAAGRGLQLLFYSVGIGQISSEVPQNLSASRPQDRQFILSSKKLLLSDSGFYLCAWRTSGRRESTDTQYFGPGTRLTVL.

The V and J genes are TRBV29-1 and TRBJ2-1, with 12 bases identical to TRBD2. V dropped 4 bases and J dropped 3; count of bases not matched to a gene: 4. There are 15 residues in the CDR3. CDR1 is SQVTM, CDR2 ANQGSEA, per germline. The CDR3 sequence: CSVGGLAGLYNEQFF. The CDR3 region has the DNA TGCAGCGTTGGCGGACTAGCGGGACTCTACAATGAGCAGTTCTTC.

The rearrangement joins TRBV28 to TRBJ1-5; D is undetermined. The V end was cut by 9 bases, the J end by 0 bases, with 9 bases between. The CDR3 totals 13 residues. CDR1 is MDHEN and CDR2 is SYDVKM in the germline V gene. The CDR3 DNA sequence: TGTGCCAGTGACTCCTCTAGCAATCAGCCCCAGCATTTT. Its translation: CASDSSSNQPQHF.

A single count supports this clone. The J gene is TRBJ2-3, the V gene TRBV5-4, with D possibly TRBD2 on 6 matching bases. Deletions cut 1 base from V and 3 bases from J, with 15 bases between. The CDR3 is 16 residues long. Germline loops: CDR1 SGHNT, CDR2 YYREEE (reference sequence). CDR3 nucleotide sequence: TGTGCCAGCAGCTTGTATCGCGGGGCCGAGACAGATACGCAGTATTTT. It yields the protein CASSLYRGAETDTQYF.

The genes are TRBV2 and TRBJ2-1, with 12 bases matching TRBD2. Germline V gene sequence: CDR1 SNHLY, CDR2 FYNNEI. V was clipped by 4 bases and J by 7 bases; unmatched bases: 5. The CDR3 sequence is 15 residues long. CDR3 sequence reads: CASSGLAGVKNEQFF. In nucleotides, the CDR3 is TGTGCCAGCAGTGGACTAGCGGGAGTGAAGAATGAGCAGTTCTTC.

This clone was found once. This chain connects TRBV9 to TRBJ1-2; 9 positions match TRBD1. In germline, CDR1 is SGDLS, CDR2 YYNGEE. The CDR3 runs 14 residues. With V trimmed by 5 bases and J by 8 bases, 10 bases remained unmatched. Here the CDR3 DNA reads TGTGCCAGCAGGGGGGACAGGGAAGCCTGGGGCTACACCTTC. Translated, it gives CASRGDREAWGYTF.